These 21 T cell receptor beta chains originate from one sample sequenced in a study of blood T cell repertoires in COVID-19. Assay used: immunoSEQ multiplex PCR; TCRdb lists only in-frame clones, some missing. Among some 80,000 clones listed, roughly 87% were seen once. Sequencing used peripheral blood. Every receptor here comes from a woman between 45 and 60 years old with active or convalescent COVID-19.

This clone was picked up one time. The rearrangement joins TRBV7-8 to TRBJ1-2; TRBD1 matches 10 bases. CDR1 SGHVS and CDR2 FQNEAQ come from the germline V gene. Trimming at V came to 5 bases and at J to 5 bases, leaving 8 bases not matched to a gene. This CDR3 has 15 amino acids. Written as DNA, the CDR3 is TGTGCCAGCAGCAAGACTTCGGGACAGGGGTATGGCTACACCTTC. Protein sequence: CASSKTSGQGYGYTF.

The CDR3 protein is CASSSRVQGGLEQYF. DNA of the CDR3: TGTGCCAGCAGCTCTCGGGTACAGGGGGGTCTCGAGCAGTACTTC. The chain links TRBV11-2 to TRBJ2-7; 8 positions agree with TRBD1. The germline gives CDR1 SGHAT, CDR2 FQNNGV. V lost 4 bases to trimming and J lost 6 bases; unmatched junction nucleotides: 11. This CDR3 region has 15 residues.

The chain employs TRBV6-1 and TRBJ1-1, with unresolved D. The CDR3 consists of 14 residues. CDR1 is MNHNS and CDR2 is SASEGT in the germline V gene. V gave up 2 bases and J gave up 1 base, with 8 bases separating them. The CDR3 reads CASSERGRNTEAFF. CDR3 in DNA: TGTGCCAGCAGTGAACGGGGAAGGAACACTGAAGCTTTCTTT.

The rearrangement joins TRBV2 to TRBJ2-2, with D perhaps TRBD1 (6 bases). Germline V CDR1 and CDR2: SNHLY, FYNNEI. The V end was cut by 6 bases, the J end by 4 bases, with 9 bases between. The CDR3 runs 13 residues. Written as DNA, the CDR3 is TGTGCCAGCAGCCTACAGGGCACCGGGGAGCTGTTTTTT. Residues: CASSLQGTGELFF.

The CDR3 sequence: CASSLMGGSGGANTGELFF. CDR3 in DNA: TGTGCCAGCAGCTTGATGGGCGGTAGCGGGGGAGCGAACACCGGGGAGCTGTTTTTT. The gene calls are TRBV7-2 and TRBJ2-2, with 9 bases lining up with TRBD2. V lost 3 bases, J lost 0 bases, and 11 bases stayed unmatched. There are 19 residues in the CDR3. From germline, CDR1 is SGHTA and CDR2 FQGNSA. The full variable domain, rest sourced from reference TRBV7-2 and TRBJ2-2, is GAGVSQSPSNKVTEKGKDVELRCDPISGHTALYWYRQSLGQGLEFLIYFQGNSAPDKSGLPSDRFSAERTGGSVSTLTIQRTQQEDSAVYLCASSLMGGSGGANTGELFFGEGSRLTVL.

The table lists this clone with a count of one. The CDR3 DNA follows: TGTGCCAGCAGCCGAGACAGGGGAGAATTCCAGCCCCAGCATTTT. It yields the protein CASSRDRGEFQPQHF. V and J are TRBV7-9 and TRBJ1-5; 8 bases agree with TRBD1. This CDR3 has 15 amino acids. V lost 5 bases, J lost 7 bases, and 10 bases stayed unmatched. Germline-derived CDR1 and CDR2 are SEHNR and FQNEAQ (reference sequence).

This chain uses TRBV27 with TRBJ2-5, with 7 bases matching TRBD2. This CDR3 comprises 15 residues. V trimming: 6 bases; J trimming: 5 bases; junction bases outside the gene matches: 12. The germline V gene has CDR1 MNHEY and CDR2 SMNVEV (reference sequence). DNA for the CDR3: TGTGCCAGCAGGTCTGGCGGGGGTGAAGGGGAGACCCAGTACTTC. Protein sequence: CASRSGGGEGETQYF.

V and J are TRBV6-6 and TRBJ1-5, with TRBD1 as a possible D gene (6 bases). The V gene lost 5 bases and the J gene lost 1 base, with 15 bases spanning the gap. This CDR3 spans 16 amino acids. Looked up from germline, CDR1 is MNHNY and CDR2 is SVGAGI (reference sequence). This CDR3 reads CASSLGGGLSNQPQHF. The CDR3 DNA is TGTGCCAGCAGTCTCGGGGGGGGGCTGAGCAATCAGCCCCAGCATTTT.

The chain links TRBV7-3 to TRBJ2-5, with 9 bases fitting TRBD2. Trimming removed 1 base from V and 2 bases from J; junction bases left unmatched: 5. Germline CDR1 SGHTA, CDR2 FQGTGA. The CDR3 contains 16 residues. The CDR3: CASSLNSGGLQETQYF. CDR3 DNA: TGTGCCAGCAGCTTAAACAGCGGGGGGCTTCAAGAGACCCAGTACTTC.

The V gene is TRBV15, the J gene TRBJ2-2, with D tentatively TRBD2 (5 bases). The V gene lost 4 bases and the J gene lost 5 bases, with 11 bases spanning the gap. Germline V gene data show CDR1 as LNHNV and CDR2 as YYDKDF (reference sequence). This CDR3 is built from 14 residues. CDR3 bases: TGTGCCACCAGCAAGAGCTCGGGGACCGGGGAGCTGTTTTTT. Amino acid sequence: CATSKSSGTGELFF.

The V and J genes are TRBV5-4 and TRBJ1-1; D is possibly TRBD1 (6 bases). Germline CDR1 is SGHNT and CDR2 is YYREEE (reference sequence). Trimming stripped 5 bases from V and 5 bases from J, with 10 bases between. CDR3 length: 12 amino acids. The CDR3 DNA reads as TGTGCCAGCAGTAATCAGGGGACTGAAGCTTTCTTT. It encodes CASSNQGTEAFF.

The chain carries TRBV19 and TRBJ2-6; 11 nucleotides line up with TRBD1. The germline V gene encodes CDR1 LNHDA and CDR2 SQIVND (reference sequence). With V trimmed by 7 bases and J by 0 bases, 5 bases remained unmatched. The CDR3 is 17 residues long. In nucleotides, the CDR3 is TGTGCCAGTACGGCCGGGACAGGGGGCTCTGGGGCCAACGTCCTGACTTTC. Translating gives CASTAGTGGSGANVLTF.

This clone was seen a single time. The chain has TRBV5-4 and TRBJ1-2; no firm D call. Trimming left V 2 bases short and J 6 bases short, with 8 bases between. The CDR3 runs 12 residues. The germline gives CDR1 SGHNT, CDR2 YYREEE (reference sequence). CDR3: CASSFGLDGYTF. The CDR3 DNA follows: TGTGCCAGCAGCTTCGGACTGGATGGCTACACCTTC. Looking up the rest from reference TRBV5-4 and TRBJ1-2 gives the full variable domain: ETGVTQSPTHLIKTRGQQVTLRCSSQSGHNTVSWYQQALGQGPQFIFQYYREEENGRGNFPPRFSGLQFPNYSSELNVNALELDDSALYLCASSFGLDGYTFGSGTRLTVV.

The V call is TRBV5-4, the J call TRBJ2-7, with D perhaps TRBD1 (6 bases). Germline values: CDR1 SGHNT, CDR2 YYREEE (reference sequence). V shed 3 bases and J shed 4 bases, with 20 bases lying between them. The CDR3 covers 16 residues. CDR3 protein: CASSSLTGTEGYEQYF. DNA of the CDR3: TGTGCCAGCAGCTCCCTAACAGGGACGGAAGGATACGAGCAGTACTTC.

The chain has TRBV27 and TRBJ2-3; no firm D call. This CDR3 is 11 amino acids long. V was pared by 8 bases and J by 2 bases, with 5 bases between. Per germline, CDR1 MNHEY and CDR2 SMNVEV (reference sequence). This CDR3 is CASAVTDTQYF. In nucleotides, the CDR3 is TGTGCCAGCGCAGTCACAGATACGCAGTATTTT.

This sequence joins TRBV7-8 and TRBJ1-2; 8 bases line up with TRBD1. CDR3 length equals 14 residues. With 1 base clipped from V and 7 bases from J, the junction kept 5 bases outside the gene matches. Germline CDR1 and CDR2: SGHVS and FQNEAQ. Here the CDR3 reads CASSLEGQDFGYTF. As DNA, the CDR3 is TGTGCCAGCAGCTTAGAGGGACAGGATTTTGGCTACACCTTC.

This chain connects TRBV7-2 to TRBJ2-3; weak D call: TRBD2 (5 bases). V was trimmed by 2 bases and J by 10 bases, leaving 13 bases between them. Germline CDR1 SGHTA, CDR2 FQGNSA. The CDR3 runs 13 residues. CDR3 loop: CASSLIRTGPQYF. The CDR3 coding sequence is TGTGCCAGCAGCTTAATACGGACTGGCCCGCAGTATTTT.

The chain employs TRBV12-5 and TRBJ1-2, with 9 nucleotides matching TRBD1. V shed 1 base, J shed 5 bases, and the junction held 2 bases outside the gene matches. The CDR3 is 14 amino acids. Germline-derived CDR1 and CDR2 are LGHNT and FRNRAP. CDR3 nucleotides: TGTGCTAGTGGTTTGGACAGGGGGCTTTATGGCTACACCTTC. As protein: CASGLDRGLYGYTF. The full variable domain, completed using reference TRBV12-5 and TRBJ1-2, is DARVTQTPRHKVTEMGQEVTMRCQPILGHNTVFWYRQTMMQGLELLAYFRNRAPLDDSGMPKDRFSAEMPDATLATLKIQPSEPRDSAVYFCASGLDRGLYGYTFGSGTRLTVV.

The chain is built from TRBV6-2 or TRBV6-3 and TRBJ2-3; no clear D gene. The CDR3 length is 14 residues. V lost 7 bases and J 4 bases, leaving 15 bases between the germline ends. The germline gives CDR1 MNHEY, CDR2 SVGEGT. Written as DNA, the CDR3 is TGTGCCAGCATCCCACGGTTAGTCCCAGATACGCAGTATTTT. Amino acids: CASIPRLVPDTQYF.

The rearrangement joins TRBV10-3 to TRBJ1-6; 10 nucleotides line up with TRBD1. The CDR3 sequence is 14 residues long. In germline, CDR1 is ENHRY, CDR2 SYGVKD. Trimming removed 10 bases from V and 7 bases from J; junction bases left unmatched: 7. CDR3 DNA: TGTGCCACCCGACAGGGGGCTGAGAATTCACCCCTCCACTTT. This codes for CATRQGAENSPLHF.

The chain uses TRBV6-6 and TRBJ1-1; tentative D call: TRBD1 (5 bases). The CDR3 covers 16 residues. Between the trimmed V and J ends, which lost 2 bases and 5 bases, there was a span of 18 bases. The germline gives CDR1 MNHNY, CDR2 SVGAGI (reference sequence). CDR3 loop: CASSYRGDGARTEAFF. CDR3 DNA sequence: TGTGCCAGCAGTTACCGCGGGGATGGGGCGCGGACTGAAGCTTTCTTT.